The entry that follows covers one T cell receptor (beta chain) sequence. The data belong to a study of radiation and T cells in renal cell carcinoma. Regarding time point: blood 4 weeks post-SBRT, at nephrectomy. The treatment: 15 Gy SBRT to primary tumor, nephrectomy 4 weeks later. CDR1 SGHNT and CDR2 YYREEE come from the germline V gene (reference sequence). The CDR3 runs 17 residues. Germline trimming cut 4 bases from V and 1 base from J; bases unmatched to any gene: 10. Assay used: immunoSEQ multiplex PCR; TCRdb lists only in-frame clones, some missing. The data contain 150,000 to 200,000 clones, 88% of them seen just once; the ten biggest clones take up about 11%.

This sequence originates from a woman between 45 and 65 years old with renal cell carcinoma. This chain uses TRBV5-4 with TRBJ1-3, with TRBD1 identical over 8 bases. Source: blood, taken from a patient whose treatment included radiotherapy and nephrectomy. CDR3 DNA: TGTGCCAGCAGCGATATGACAGGGGTGGGGTCTGGAAACACCATATATTTT. Amino acid sequence: CASSDMTGVGSGNTIYF.